This TCR beta chain was recorded in a study of T cells in women clearing cervical HPV infection. Clones were read by immunoSEQ multiplex PCR, and TCRdb kept only the in-frame ones, dropping some. The sample data list some 31,000 clones. The sequenced material came from blood buffy coat. This TCR was sampled from a woman aged 18 to 75 with a cervical HPV16 infection that either progressed to CIN3+ or cleared (not recorded which).

CDR3: CSAPIAGRMGYEQYF. The CDR3 bases that were read are TGCAGTGCCCCGATTGCGGGTCGTATGGGGTACGAG. The chain recombines TRBV20-1 with TRBJ2-7, with D possibly being TRBD2 (5 bases). The CDR3 end falls 3 residues outside the read, so it is completed with the germline J gene. The CDR3 is made up of 15 amino acids. The V and J ends lost 6 bases and 4 bases respectively, with 22 bases between them. Germline CDR1 DFQATT, CDR2 SNEGSKA (reference sequence).